What follows is one T cell receptor (beta chain) and its context. At one end, the junction sequence differs from germline, possibly due to a read error. From germline, CDR1 is SSHAT and CDR2 FNYEAQ (reference sequence). This CDR3 is built from 15 residues. Authors' methods: Estimation of nucleated cell counts was performed using reference gene primer amplification. Only in-frame clones appear in the TCRdb table, and some are missing; sequencing was by immunoSEQ multiplex PCR. The V and J calls and clone size are taken from that table; D and trimming were inferred from the DNA. The sample lists roughly 340,000 clones, 80% to 90% occurring once. This sample is drawn from a study of blood T cell repertoires in COVID-19.

The chain is built from TRBV7-7 and TRBJ2-5; 8 bases agree with TRBD1. Sequencing input: peripheral blood. This receptor was obtained from a woman under 40 with COVID-19, enrolled during active disease. The CDR3 DNA is TGTGCTAGCAGCCCGAGGACAGGGAGAGGCGAGACCCAGTACTTC. Translating it yields CASSPRTGRGETQYF.